Below are 15 T cell receptor beta chains sequenced from a single sample in a study of type 1 regulatory T cells. TCRdb reprocessed the reads via MiXCR and lists one record per CDR3 protein. This table has some 90,000 distinct CDR3 sequences, 30% to 35% appearing once. Sequencing was done on a sample of CD4+ T cells, either the whole sample or a sorted fraction (not recorded which). The receptors come from a human donor in good health.

The chain is built from TRBV12-3 or TRBV12-4 and TRBJ2-5; TRBD2 aligns across 8 bases. The CDR3 sequence is 15 residues long. Trimming at V came to 3 bases and at J to 3 bases, leaving 6 bases not matched to a gene. CDR3 amino acids: CASSFGGAGEETQYF. As DNA, the CDR3 is TGTGCCAGCAGTTTTGGGGGAGCGGGAGAAGAGACCCAGTACTTC.

The chain recombines TRBV5-1 with TRBJ2-2; D is perhaps TRBD2 (5 bases). Germline V lookup: CDR1 SGHRS, CDR2 YFSETQ. V lost 5 bases and J 0 bases, leaving 8 bases between the germline ends. CDR3 length: 14 amino acids. The CDR3 coding sequence is TGCGCCAGCAGGGTGGGAGCGAACACCGGGGAGCTGTTTTTT. Its translation is CASRVGANTGELFF.

The chain has TRBV12-5 and TRBJ2-5; either TRBD1 or TRBD2 may fit D (5 bases each). Germline assignment: CDR1 LGHNT and CDR2 FRNRAP. The CDR3 totals 16 residues. V was clipped by 10 bases and J by 1 base, with 22 bases between them. CDR3 residues: CAMRSGRKGPQETQYF. DNA of the CDR3: TGTGCTATGAGATCGGGAAGGAAGGGGCCCCAAGAGACCCAGTACTTC.

This chain uses TRBV5-1 with TRBJ2-1; possible D gene TRBD2, 5 bases. CDR3 length: 16 residues. The V gene lost 2 bases and the J gene lost 7 bases, with 19 bases spanning the gap. The germline V gene encodes CDR1 SGHRS and CDR2 YFSETQ. As DNA, the CDR3 is TGCGCCAGCAGCTTTGGAGGTGGGTCCACTAGGAATGAGCAGTTCTTC. Amino acid sequence: CASSFGGGSTRNEQFF.

This clonotype has only a few counts. The chain employs TRBV29-1 and TRBJ1-1, with 7 bases that match TRBD1. This CDR3 has 15 residues. Germline V gene lookup returns CDR1 SQVTM and CDR2 ANQGSEA. Losses at the gene ends were 1 base for V and 4 bases for J; bases not matched to a gene: 9. The CDR3 nucleotides read TGCAGCGTTGAAGCGGCAGGGGGTTTCGGCACTGAAGCTTTCTTT. This sequence encodes CSVEAAGGFGTEAFF.

This chain joins TRBV19 and TRBJ1-5; perhaps TRBD1 as D (5 bases). Germline CDR1 is LNHDA and CDR2 is SQIVND (reference sequence). V lost 0 bases and J 3 bases, leaving 6 bases between the germline ends. CDR3 length: 14 residues. Here the CDR3 DNA reads TGTGCCAGTAGTATAGAGGGGGTCAATCAGCCCCAGCATTTT. This sequence encodes CASSIEGVNQPQHF.

Note on this clonotype: Being one base from a much bigger clone, this may be a read error. V usage is TRBV6-4 and J usage is TRBJ2-5; D is perhaps TRBD1 or TRBD2 (5 bases each). The CDR3 loop spans 15 amino acids. Per the germline V gene, CDR1 is MRHNA and CDR2 is SNTAGT. The CDR3 sequence is CTSSDSPGTQETQYF. The CDR3 nucleotides are TGTACCAGCAGTGACTCCCCAGGGACCCAAGAGACCCAGTACTTC.

This clonotype was detected a few times. The CDR3 DNA reads as TGCGCCAGCAGCCAAGCGTCCGTTTCCAGCGGGAGTTTTTACGAGCAGTACTTC. It translates to CASSQASVSSGSFYEQYF. This chain links TRBV4-1 with TRBJ2-7; 8 bases agree with TRBD2. CDR3 length equals 18 residues. CDR1 and CDR2 (germline): MGHRA, YSYEKL. With 1 base clipped from V and 4 bases from J, the junction kept 15 bases outside the gene matches.

V and J are TRBV7-9 and TRBJ1-4, with D perhaps matching TRBD1 (5 bases). Trimming pared 4 bases from V and 5 bases from J, leaving 11 bases between. Germline V gene lookup returns CDR1 SEHNR and CDR2 FQNEAQ (reference sequence). The CDR3 runs 14 residues. CDR3 sequence reads: CASSSSGANEKLFF. The CDR3 nucleotides read TGTGCCAGCAGCTCTTCCGGGGCCAATGAAAAACTGTTTTTT.

This clonotype showed up just a few times. The chain uses TRBV7-8 and TRBJ2-3; 11 bases are a match to TRBD2. Unmatched junction bases numbered 13, after V lost 5 bases and J lost 6 bases. Per germline, CDR1 SGHVS and CDR2 FQNEAQ. CDR3 length equals 17 residues. The CDR3 protein is CASSHPTVAGGLDTQYF. The CDR3 nucleotides read TGTGCCAGCAGCCACCCGACTGTAGCGGGAGGGCTCGATACGCAGTATTTT.

This clonotype has just a few counts. This sequence joins TRBV20-1 and TRBJ2-3; 7 nucleotides align to TRBD2. The V gene end was trimmed by 5 bases and the J gene end by 5 bases; junction bases not matched to a gene: 19. This CDR3 region has 17 residues. Germline values: CDR1 DFQATT, CDR2 SNEGSKA (reference sequence). The DNA for the CDR3 is TGCAGTGCTGGAGGAGGTGGGGCGGGAGTTAGGGGAGATACGCAGTATTTT. It encodes CSAGGGGAGVRGDTQYF.

This clonotype was seen a few times. The rearrangement uses TRBV5-1 and TRBJ2-7; D is unresolved. The germline V gene has CDR1 SGHRS and CDR2 YFSETQ. This CDR3 has 16 amino acids. V was pared by 4 bases and J by 5 bases, with 22 bases between. This CDR3 is CASSMERTNVFHEQYF. The CDR3 region has the DNA TGCGCCAGCAGCATGGAACGGACGAACGTCTTCCACGAGCAGTACTTC.

This clonotype appeared a few times. The chain couples TRBV5-1 to TRBJ2-7; TRBD1 agrees at 7 bases. The CDR3 is 15 residues long. V was pared by 4 bases and J by 7 bases, with 14 bases of the junction left unmatched. The germline V gene encodes CDR1 SGHRS and CDR2 YFSETQ. CDR3 in DNA: TGCGCCAGCAGCCCACAAGGGGGCCTTTCTAAAGAGCAGTACTTC. It translates to CASSPQGGLSKEQYF. The full variable domain, with the rest looked up from reference TRBV5-1 and TRBJ2-7, is KAGVTQTPRYLIKTRGQQVTLSCSPISGHRSVSWYQQTPGQGLQFLFEYFSETQRNKGNFPGRFSGRQFSNSRSEMNVSTLELGDSALYLCASSPQGGLSKEQYFGPGTRLTVT.

This clonotype was counted only a few times. This rearrangement joins TRBV25-1 to TRBJ1-6; possibly TRBD1 for D (5 bases). This CDR3 comprises 15 residues. The V end was cut by 1 base, the J end by 4 bases, with 8 bases between. The V gene's germline CDR1 is MGHDK and CDR2 SYGVNS. The CDR3 sequence: CASSELEGYNSPLHF. The CDR3 nucleotides are TGTGCCAGCAGTGAATTGGAGGGGTATAATTCACCCCTCCACTTT.

This clonotype was found many times. Written as DNA, the CDR3 is TGCGCCAGCCAGGCGGCAGGGAGTGGCAATGAGCAGTTCTTC. Amino acid sequence: CASQAAGSGNEQFF. The V and J genes are TRBV10-2 and TRBJ2-1; perhaps D is TRBD1 or TRBD2 (5 bases each). Looked up from germline, CDR1 is WSHSY and CDR2 is SAAADI. Trimming pared 8 bases from V and 6 bases from J, leaving 17 bases between. This CDR3 comprises 14 residues.